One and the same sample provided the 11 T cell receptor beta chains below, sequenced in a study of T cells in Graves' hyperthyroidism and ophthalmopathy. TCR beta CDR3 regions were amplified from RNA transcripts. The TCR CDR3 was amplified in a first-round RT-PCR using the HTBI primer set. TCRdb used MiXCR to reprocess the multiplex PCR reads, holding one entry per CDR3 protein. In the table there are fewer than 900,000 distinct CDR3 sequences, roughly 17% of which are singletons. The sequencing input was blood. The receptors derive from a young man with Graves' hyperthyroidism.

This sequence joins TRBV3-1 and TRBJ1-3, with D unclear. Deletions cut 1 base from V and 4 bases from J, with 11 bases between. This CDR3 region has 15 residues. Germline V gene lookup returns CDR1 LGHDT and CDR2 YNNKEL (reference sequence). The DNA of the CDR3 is TGTGCCAGCAGCCAAGTAGGGTGGTCCGGAAACACCATATATTTT. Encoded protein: CASSQVGWSGNTIYF.

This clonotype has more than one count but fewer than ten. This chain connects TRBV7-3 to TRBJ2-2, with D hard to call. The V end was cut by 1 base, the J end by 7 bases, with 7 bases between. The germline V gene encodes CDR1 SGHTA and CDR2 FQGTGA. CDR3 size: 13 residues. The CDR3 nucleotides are TGTGCCAGCAGCTTAATATGGGGCGGGGAGCTGTTTTTT. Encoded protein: CASSLIWGGELFF.

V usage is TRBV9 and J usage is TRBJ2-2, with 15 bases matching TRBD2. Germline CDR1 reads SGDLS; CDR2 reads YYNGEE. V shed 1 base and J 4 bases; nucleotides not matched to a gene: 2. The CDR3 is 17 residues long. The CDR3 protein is CASSVPGLAGGTGELFF. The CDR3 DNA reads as TGTGCCAGCAGCGTACCGGGACTAGCGGGAGGCACCGGGGAGCTGTTTTTT.

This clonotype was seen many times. CDR3 DNA: TGTGCCAGCCACGAGGGACTGGGGGGAAATGAGCAGTTCTTC. Translated, it gives CASHEGLGGNEQFF. The chain joins TRBV7-2 to TRBJ2-1; D is perhaps TRBD2 (6 bases). This CDR3 has 14 amino acids. The V end lost 8 bases, the J end lost 7 bases, and 18 bases lay between the germline ends. Germline CDR1 and CDR2: SGHTA and FQGNSA.

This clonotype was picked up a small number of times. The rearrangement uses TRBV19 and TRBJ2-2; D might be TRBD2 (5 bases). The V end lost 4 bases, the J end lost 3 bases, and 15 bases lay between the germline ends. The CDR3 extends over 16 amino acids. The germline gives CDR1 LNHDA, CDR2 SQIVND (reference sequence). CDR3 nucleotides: TGTGCCAGTAGTAAGATAAGTCTAGCAGACACCGGGGAGCTGTTTTTT. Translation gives CASSKISLADTGELFF.

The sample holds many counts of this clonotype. In DNA, the CDR3 is TGTGCCAGCAGTTCCCCCGGTTCCCACTACGAGCAGTACTTC. Its protein is CASSSPGSHYEQYF. V usage is TRBV28 and J usage is TRBJ2-7; D is undetermined. Germline values: CDR1 MDHEN, CDR2 SYDVKM. CDR3 length: 14 amino acids. Trimming removed 4 bases at V and 3 bases at J, with 13 bases between.

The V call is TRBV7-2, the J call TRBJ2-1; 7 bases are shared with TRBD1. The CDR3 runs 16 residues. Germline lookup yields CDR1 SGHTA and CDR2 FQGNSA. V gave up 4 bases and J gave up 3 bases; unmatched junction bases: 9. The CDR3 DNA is TGTGCCAGCAGCTCCCCCGAGACAGGGCTCTACAATGAGCAGTTCTTC. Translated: CASSSPETGLYNEQFF.

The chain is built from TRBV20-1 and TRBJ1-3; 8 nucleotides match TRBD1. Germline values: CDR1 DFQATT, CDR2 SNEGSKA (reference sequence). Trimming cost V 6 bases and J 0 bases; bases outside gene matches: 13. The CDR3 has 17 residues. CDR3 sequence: CSADGTGGSYSGNTIYF. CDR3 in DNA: TGCAGTGCGGACGGGACAGGAGGATCCTACTCTGGAAACACCATATATTTT.

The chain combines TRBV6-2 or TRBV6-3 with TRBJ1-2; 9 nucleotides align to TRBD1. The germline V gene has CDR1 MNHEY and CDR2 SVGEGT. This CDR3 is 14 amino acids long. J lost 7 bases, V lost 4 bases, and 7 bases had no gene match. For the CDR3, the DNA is TGTGCCAGCAGTTCCGACAGGGGGTTTGTTGGCTACACCTTC. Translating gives CASSSDRGFVGYTF.

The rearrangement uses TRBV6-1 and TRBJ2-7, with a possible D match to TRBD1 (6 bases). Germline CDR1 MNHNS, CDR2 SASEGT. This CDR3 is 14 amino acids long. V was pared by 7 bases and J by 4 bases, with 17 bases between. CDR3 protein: CASTRRDKQYEQYF. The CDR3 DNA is TGTGCCAGCACACGTCGGGACAAACAATACGAGCAGTACTTC.

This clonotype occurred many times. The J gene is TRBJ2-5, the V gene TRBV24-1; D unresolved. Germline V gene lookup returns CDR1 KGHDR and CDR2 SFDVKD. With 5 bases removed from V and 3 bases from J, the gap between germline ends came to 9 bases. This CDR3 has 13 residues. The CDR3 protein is CATSGSYEETQYF. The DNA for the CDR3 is TGTGCCACCAGTGGGTCGTACGAAGAGACCCAGTACTTC.